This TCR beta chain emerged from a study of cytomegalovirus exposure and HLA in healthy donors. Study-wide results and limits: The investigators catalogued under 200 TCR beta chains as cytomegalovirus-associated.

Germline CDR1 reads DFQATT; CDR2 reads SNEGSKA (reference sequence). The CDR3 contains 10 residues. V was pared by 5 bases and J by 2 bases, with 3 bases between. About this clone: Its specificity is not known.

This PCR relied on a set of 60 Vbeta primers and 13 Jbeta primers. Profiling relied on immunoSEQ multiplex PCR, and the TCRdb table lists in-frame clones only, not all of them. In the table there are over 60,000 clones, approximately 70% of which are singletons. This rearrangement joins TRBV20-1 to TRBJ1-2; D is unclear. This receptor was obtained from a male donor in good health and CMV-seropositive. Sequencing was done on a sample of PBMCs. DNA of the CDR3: TGCAGTGCTCCGAACTATGGCTACACCTTC. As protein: CSAPNYGYTF.